These T cell receptor beta chains were read from a single sample in a study of T cell responses to AZD1222 COVID-19 vaccine. Sequenced by immunoSEQ multiplex PCR; TCRdb stores in-frame clones only, minus some. The sample lists about 120,000 clones, about 88% occurring once. This sample comprised peripheral blood, obtained on day 0 of AZD1222 vaccination. The receptors come from an adult in good health. The CDR3 runs from the conserved cysteine through the conserved F or W. Each record gives: clone size, J gene, D gene, V gene, CDR3 DNA, CDR3 protein. The D gene is left open where the match is weak. Only part of the rows carry a size: once, few, many, or a class if the clone is expanded.

clone size: -
J gene: TRBJ1-2
D gene: -
V gene: TRBV14
CDR3 DNA: TGTGCCAGCAGCCAGGGAGGGTATGGCTACACCTTC
CDR3 protein: CASSQGGYGYTF

clone size: few
J gene: TRBJ1-3
D gene: -
V gene: TRBV7-9
CDR3 DNA: TGTGCCAGCAGCGCGGCGGGAGGGGCGCGCGGAAACACCATATATTTT
CDR3 protein: CASSAAGGARGNTIYF

clone size: -
J gene: TRBJ2-3
D gene: TRBD2
V gene: TRBV7-2
CDR3 DNA: TGTGCCAGCAGCCTGACACTAGCGGGGGGGCCCGCAGATACGCAGTATTTT
CDR3 protein: CASSLTLAGGPADTQYF

clone size: -
J gene: TRBJ1-2
D gene: TRBD1
V gene: TRBV7-9
CDR3 DNA: TGTGCCACGCCGGACAGGGTTAACTATGGCTACACCTTC
CDR3 protein: CATPDRVNYGYTF

clone size: -
J gene: TRBJ1-5
D gene: -
V gene: TRBV12-5
CDR3 DNA: TGTGCTAGTGGTTTGGGGTGGCGCAATCAGCCCCAGCATTTT
CDR3 protein: CASGLGWRNQPQHF

clone size: -
J gene: TRBJ2-5
D gene: TRBD2
V gene: TRBV5-1
CDR3 DNA: TGCGCCAGCAGCTTCGGGAGGTTCCCAGCCCCCTCTACTGCCCAAGAGACCCAGTACTTC
CDR3 protein: CASSFGRFPAPSTAQETQYF

clone size: -
J gene: TRBJ2-3
D gene: TRBD1
V gene: TRBV19
CDR3 DNA: TGTGCCAGTAGTGAGACAGGGGCAGATACGCAGTATTTT
CDR3 protein: CASSETGADTQYF

clone size: -
J gene: TRBJ2-2
D gene: -
V gene: TRBV5-1
CDR3 DNA: TGCGCCAGCAGCTTGGGGACTCGCACCGGGGAGCTGTTTTTT
CDR3 protein: CASSLGTRTGELFF

clone size: few
J gene: TRBJ2-2
D gene: -
V gene: TRBV5-1
CDR3 DNA: TGCGCCAGCCGACACGTCGGCCAAAACACCGGGGAGCTGTTTTTT
CDR3 protein: CASRHVGQNTGELFF

clone size: -
J gene: TRBJ1-1
D gene: TRBD1
V gene: TRBV11-2
CDR3 DNA: TGTGCCAGCAGCTCTGACAGGGGAACTGAAGCTTTCTTT
CDR3 protein: CASSSDRGTEAFF

clone size: -
J gene: TRBJ1-2
D gene: TRBD1
V gene: TRBV5-1
CDR3 DNA: TGCGCCAGCAGCCCGGCAGTAGGGGGCTTTGGCTACACCTTC
CDR3 protein: CASSPAVGGFGYTF

clone size: -
J gene: TRBJ2-3
D gene: -
V gene: TRBV7-9
CDR3 DNA: TGTGCCAGCAGCTCAACTAGGGTGAGCACAGATACGCAGTATTTT
CDR3 protein: CASSSTRVSTDTQYF

clone size: -
J gene: TRBJ2-1
D gene: TRBD2
V gene: TRBV6-5
CDR3 DNA: TGTGCCAGCAGACTAGCGGGAGTAATCTACAATGAGCAGTTCTTC
CDR3 protein: CASRLAGVIYNEQFF

clone size: once
J gene: TRBJ2-7
D gene: -
V gene: TRBV27
CDR3 DNA: TGTGCCAGCAGTTTATCGGGCAGAGCCTACGAGCAGTACTTC
CDR3 protein: CASSLSGRAYEQYF

clone size: -
J gene: TRBJ1-4
D gene: -
V gene: TRBV6-1
CDR3 DNA: TGTGCCAGCAGTGAGAACAGGGAGAATGAAAAACTGTTTTTT
CDR3 protein: CASSENRENEKLFF

clone size: -
J gene: TRBJ1-1
D gene: TRBD1
V gene: TRBV19
CDR3 DNA: TGTGCCAGTAGTTCGACAGGGACCGGGGGCACTGAAGCTTTCTTT
CDR3 protein: CASSSTGTGGTEAFF

clone size: -
J gene: TRBJ1-6
D gene: TRBD1
V gene: TRBV7-9
CDR3 DNA: TGTGCCAGCACCCTGACAGGGGGCAATAATTCACCCCTCCACTTT
CDR3 protein: CASTLTGGNNSPLHF

clone size: -
J gene: TRBJ1-1
D gene: TRBD1
V gene: TRBV2
CDR3 DNA: TGTGCCAGCAGTGATCAGGACAGGGACTTCACTGAAGCTTTCTTT
CDR3 protein: CASSDQDRDFTEAFF

clone size: -
J gene: TRBJ2-3
D gene: -
V gene: TRBV29-1
CDR3 DNA: TGCAGCGCCTCCCCCACAGATACGCAGTATTTT
CDR3 protein: CSASPTDTQYF

clone size: once
J gene: TRBJ1-1
D gene: -
V gene: TRBV10-3
CDR3 DNA: TGTGCCATCAGTGATGTAGCCACTGAAGCTTTCTTT
CDR3 protein: CAISDVATEAFF

clone size: -
J gene: TRBJ2-7
D gene: TRBD2
V gene: TRBV7-2
CDR3 DNA: TGTGCCAGCAGCTTATGGGGGACTAACTCCTACGAGCAGTACTTC
CDR3 protein: CASSLWGTNSYEQYF

clone size: -
J gene: TRBJ1-1
D gene: TRBD1
V gene: TRBV14
CDR3 DNA: TGTGCCAGCAGCCCCCGACAGGGCAACACTGAAGCTTTCTTT
CDR3 protein: CASSPRQGNTEAFF

clone size: -
J gene: TRBJ2-7
D gene: -
V gene: TRBV5-1
CDR3 DNA: TGCGCCAGCAGCTTGGCCCCTGGTCCAACCTACGAGCAGTACTTC
CDR3 protein: CASSLAPGPTYEQYF

clone size: -
J gene: TRBJ2-5
D gene: -
V gene: TRBV25-1
CDR3 DNA: TGTGCCACCCATAGGGAAGAGACCCAGTACTTC
CDR3 protein: CATHREETQYF

clone size: -
J gene: TRBJ2-4
D gene: TRBD1
V gene: TRBV18
CDR3 DNA: TGTGCCAGCTCACCCAGGACAGGGCGGGAAAACATTCAGTACTTC
CDR3 protein: CASSPRTGRENIQYF

clone size: -
J gene: TRBJ2-3
D gene: -
V gene: TRBV2
CDR3 DNA: TGTGCCACCAGCAGGGATTGGACAGATACGCAGTATTTT
CDR3 protein: CATSRDWTDTQYF

clone size: -
J gene: TRBJ1-2
D gene: TRBD1
V gene: TRBV27
CDR3 DNA: TGTGCCAGCAGTACAAAGACAGGGGCCAACTATGGCTACACCTTC
CDR3 protein: CASSTKTGANYGYTF

clone size: -
J gene: TRBJ2-5
D gene: TRBD2
V gene: TRBV19
CDR3 DNA: TGTGCCAGTAGTAGCAGAACGGGGGGGGCCTTACAAGAGACCCAGTACTTC
CDR3 protein: CASSSRTGGALQETQYF

clone size: -
J gene: TRBJ1-5
D gene: -
V gene: TRBV12-3/TRBV12-4
CDR3 DNA: TGTGCCAGCACCGGGGGATGGGGGCCCCAGCATTTT
CDR3 protein: CASTGGWGPQHF

clone size: -
J gene: TRBJ2-7
D gene: TRBD1
V gene: TRBV5-1
CDR3 DNA: TGCGCCAGCAGCCCCGGACAGGGAGTCTACGAGCAGTACTTC
CDR3 protein: CASSPGQGVYEQYF

clone size: -
J gene: TRBJ1-1
D gene: TRBD1
V gene: TRBV20-1
CDR3 DNA: TGCAGTGCCTGGACAGGGGCTGAAGCTTTCTTT
CDR3 protein: CSAWTGAEAFF

clone size: once
J gene: TRBJ2-2
D gene: -
V gene: TRBV14
CDR3 DNA: TGTGCCAGCAGCCAAGTTCGTGTCGGGGAGCTGTTTTTT
CDR3 protein: CASSQVRVGELFF

clone size: -
J gene: TRBJ1-4
D gene: -
V gene: TRBV5-1
CDR3 DNA: TGCGCCAGCAGCTTACAGGGATGGGGAAAACTGTTTTTT
CDR3 protein: CASSLQGWGKLFF

clone size: -
J gene: TRBJ1-4
D gene: -
V gene: TRBV5-1
CDR3 DNA: TGCGCCAGCAGCTTGGCGCCCCAGACTAATGAAAAACTGTTTTTT
CDR3 protein: CASSLAPQTNEKLFF

clone size: -
J gene: TRBJ1-2
D gene: -
V gene: TRBV5-1
CDR3 DNA: TGCGCCAGCAGCTTCGATCCAGTCTATGGCTACACCTTC
CDR3 protein: CASSFDPVYGYTF

clone size: -
J gene: TRBJ1-1
D gene: TRBD1
V gene: TRBV6-5
CDR3 DNA: TGTGCCAGCAAAGAAGGGACAGCGAACACTGAAGCTTTCTTT
CDR3 protein: CASKEGTANTEAFF

clone size: -
J gene: TRBJ1-1
D gene: TRBD1
V gene: TRBV9
CDR3 DNA: TGTGCCAGCAGCGAGCGGACAGGGAGGTCTGAAGCTTTCTTT
CDR3 protein: CASSERTGRSEAFF

clone size: few
J gene: TRBJ1-1
D gene: -
V gene: TRBV5-1
CDR3 DNA: TGCGCCAGCAGATCAACCCCCCAGGGGAACACTGAAGCTTTCTTT
CDR3 protein: CASRSTPQGNTEAFF

clone size: -
J gene: TRBJ2-7
D gene: -
V gene: TRBV6-5
CDR3 DNA: TGTGCCAGCAGGTACGACACAGGCGACGGGTCCGAGCAGTACTTC
CDR3 protein: CASRYDTGDGSEQYF

clone size: -
J gene: TRBJ2-7
D gene: -
V gene: TRBV5-1
CDR3 DNA: TGCGCCAGCAGCTTAGACACGTTTGGCTACGAGCAGTACTTC
CDR3 protein: CASSLDTFGYEQYF

clone size: -
J gene: TRBJ2-7
D gene: TRBD2
V gene: TRBV7-6
CDR3 DNA: TGTGCCAGCAGCTCCCGGCCAGCGGGAAAATCCTACGAGCAGTACTTC
CDR3 protein: CASSSRPAGKSYEQYF

clone size: -
J gene: TRBJ1-5
D gene: TRBD1
V gene: TRBV12-5
CDR3 DNA: TGTGCTAGTTCGACAGGGGGGGATCATCAGCCCCAGCATTTT
CDR3 protein: CASSTGGDHQPQHF